This passage covers 32 T cell receptor beta chains from one sample sequenced in a study of T-cell reconstitution after alpha-beta-depleted transplantation in children (dated by TCRdb to the mid-2010s). The sample's treatment or condition label, decoded: allogeneic hematopoietic cell transplantation with graft depleted of TCRalphabeta T cells and CD19 B cells. The library was prepared using PCR. Instrument used: Illumina HiSeq 2500. TCR library preparation used molecular barcoding, with unique molecular identifiers applied to normalize quantification of the TCRbeta repertoire. TCRdb trimmed public reads at Q25 via fastp, called clones via MiXCR and kept in-frame beta chains. Every distinct CDR3 protein forms one entry, paired with its most common genes and DNA. This sample has around 300,000 distinct CDR3 sequences in its table, and approximately 23% of those were observed once. Roughly 9.8% of the sample belongs to the ten largest clones.

The input for sequencing was PBMCs, mostly from graft donor cells, taken 180 days after TCRalphabeta/CD19-depleted stem cell transplant. The receptors derive from a male patient between 10 and 17 years old who had a stem cell transplant for acute lymphoblastic leukemia, so the T cells may come from the graft donor.

Many counts were recorded for this clonotype. The V call is TRBV11-2, the J call TRBJ2-5, with D possibly being TRBD1 or TRBD2 (5 bases each). V lost 4 bases to trimming and J lost 1 base, with 16 bases between them. The CDR3 extends over 16 amino acids. Per the germline V gene, CDR1 is SGHAT and CDR2 is FQNNGV. DNA for the CDR3: TGTGCCAGCAGCTCCCAGGGAAGAGGGGTCCAAGAGACCCAGTACTTC. Translation: CASSSQGRGVQETQYF.

The sample holds a few counts of this clonotype. CDR3 in amino acids: CASSLEDWVNTQYF. The CDR3, as DNA: TGTGCCAGCAGCTTAGAAGACTGGGTGAATACGCAGTATTTT. V and J are TRBV7-4 and TRBJ2-3; D gene ambiguous. Trimming stripped 1 base from V and 7 bases from J, with 12 bases between. This CDR3 is 14 amino acids long. Germline V gene data show CDR1 as SGHVT and CDR2 as SQSDAQ.

This clonotype was observed a few times. The chain has TRBV20-1 and TRBJ1-6; 7 positions match TRBD1. The V gene end was trimmed by 4 bases and the J gene end by 14 bases; junction bases not matched to a gene: 17. This CDR3 is 15 amino acids long. CDR1 and CDR2 from the germline V gene are DFQATT and SNEGSKA (reference sequence). The CDR3, as DNA: TGCAGTGCTAACTATAGAATTGCCCGCAGGGGGTCCCTCCACTTT. Amino acids: CSANYRIARRGSLHF.

V is TRBV28 and J is TRBJ1-1, with 7 bases aligning to TRBD1. Germline V CDR1 and CDR2: MDHEN, SYDVKM. This CDR3 spans 15 amino acids. V shed 6 bases, J shed 3 bases, and the junction held 10 bases outside the gene matches. Here the CDR3 reads CASSTPTGLYTEAFF. The CDR3 DNA is TGTGCCAGCAGCACCCCGACAGGGTTGTACACTGAAGCTTTCTTT.

This clonotype was picked up a small number of times. This rearrangement joins TRBV7-9 to TRBJ1-6; 9 nucleotides agree with TRBD1. CDR3 length equals 15 residues. Germline-derived CDR1 and CDR2 are SEHNR and FQNEAQ (reference sequence). Trimming cost V 2 bases and J 10 bases; bases outside gene matches: 6. As DNA, the CDR3 is TGTGCCAGCAGCTTATTGGGACAGGGAAACTCACCCCTCCACTTT. As protein: CASSLLGQGNSPLHF.

This clonotype was found once. The CDR3 protein is CASSSPREGMNTEAFF. CDR3 DNA sequence: TGCGCCAGCAGCTCCCCTCGAGAGGGGATGAACACTGAAGCTTTCTTT. The rearrangement uses TRBV5-1 and TRBJ1-1; perhaps TRBD1 as D (5 bases). Trimming left V 3 bases short and J 0 bases short, with 15 bases between. The CDR3 runs 16 residues. CDR1 SGHRS and CDR2 YFSETQ come from the germline V gene.

This clonotype was seen only a few times. V and J are TRBV20-1 and TRBJ2-7; possibly TRBD2 for D (6 bases). Germline lookup yields CDR1 DFQATT and CDR2 SNEGSKA (reference sequence). CDR3 length equals 11 residues. V gave up 3 bases and J gave up 9 bases, with 12 bases separating them. The CDR3 coding sequence is TGCAGTGCTAGCCCTAGCGTAGGGCAGTACTTC. It translates to CSASPSVGQYF.

The CDR3 sequence: CASSSALTFYQETQYF. The CDR3 DNA reads TGTGCCAGCAGCTCCGCCCTGACATTTTACCAAGAGACCCAGTACTTC. The chain combines TRBV7-9 with TRBJ2-5; D ambiguous. This CDR3 region has 16 residues. Germline-derived CDR1 and CDR2 are SEHNR and FQNEAQ (reference sequence). V was trimmed by 4 bases and J by 0 bases, leaving 15 bases between them.

The chain carries TRBV7-3 and TRBJ2-1; D perhaps matches TRBD2 (6 bases). Germline V gene data show CDR1 as SGHTA and CDR2 as FQGTGA. CDR3 length equals 15 residues. V lost 5 bases and J 4 bases, leaving 15 bases between the germline ends. CDR3 nucleotide sequence: TGTGCCAGCAGCACGAACCGGGACTTTTACAATGAGCAGTTCTTC. Protein: CASSTNRDFYNEQFF.

The genes are TRBV5-6 and TRBJ1-5; D may be TRBD1 (6 bases). There are 15 residues in the CDR3. Germline V lookup: CDR1 SGHDT, CDR2 YYEEEE. Trimming removed 0 bases from V and 2 bases from J, with 9 bases in between. The CDR3 here is CASSLGQAGNQPQHF. CDR3 DNA: TGTGCCAGCAGCTTGGGACAGGCAGGCAATCAGCCCCAGCATTTT.

A note on this clonotype: A read error is likely, as this CDR3 ends without the conserved phenylalanine or tryptophan. The chain uses TRBV10-2 and TRBJ2-7; D unclear. This CDR3 spans 17 amino acids. Trimming left V 0 bases short and J 2 bases short, with 17 bases between. Per the germline V gene, CDR1 is WSHSY and CDR2 is SAAADI. As DNA, the CDR3 is TGCGCCAGCAGTGAGTCGACTGGGGTAACTCGGCCCTACGAGCAGTACCTC. Amino acid sequence: CASSESTGVTRPYEQYL.

The rearrangement uses TRBV20-1 and TRBJ1-6; D is unclear. The germline V gene encodes CDR1 DFQATT and CDR2 SNEGSKA (reference sequence). Deletions cut 3 bases from V and 3 bases from J, with 9 bases between. This CDR3 is built from 14 residues. CDR3 coding DNA: TGCAGTGCTAGCGCGTGGTACTATAATTCACCCCTCCACTTT. Translation gives CSASAWYYNSPLHF.

This chain uses TRBV4-1 with TRBJ2-1; the D is unclear. Trimming removed 3 bases from V and 0 bases from J, with 12 bases in between. Per the germline V gene, CDR1 is MGHRA and CDR2 is YSYEKL. The CDR3 sequence is 16 residues long. CDR3 protein: CASSHEADASYNEQFF. In nucleotides, the CDR3 is TGCGCCAGCAGCCATGAGGCTGACGCCTCCTACAATGAGCAGTTCTTC.

V and J are TRBV5-1 and TRBJ2-3, with TRBD2 matching 8 bases. CDR1 and CDR2 (germline): SGHRS, YFSETQ. V gave up 3 bases and J gave up 4 bases; unmatched junction bases: 7. The CDR3 is 15 residues long. The CDR3 is CASSSPGLESDTQYF. As DNA, the CDR3 is TGCGCCAGCAGCTCGCCGGGACTAGAATCAGATACGCAGTATTTT.

This clonotype was counted at least ten times. The chain carries TRBV12-3 or TRBV12-4 and TRBJ2-1; 9 positions match TRBD2. J lost 3 bases, V lost 4 bases, and 1 base had no gene match. The CDR3 sequence is 14 residues long. The DNA of the CDR3 is TGTGCCAGCAGTTATAGCGGGAGCTACAATGAGCAGTTCTTC. Encoded protein: CASSYSGSYNEQFF.

The chain links TRBV5-1 to TRBJ1-1; no reliable D call. Germline V lookup: CDR1 SGHRS, CDR2 YFSETQ. The CDR3 length is 13 residues. V was trimmed by 2 bases and J by 5 bases, leaving 10 bases between them. The CDR3 spells CASSFSMGTEAFF. The DNA of the CDR3 is TGCGCCAGCAGCTTTTCGATGGGGACTGAAGCTTTCTTT. Supplemented by reference TRBV5-1 and TRBJ1-1, the full variable domain reads KAGVTQTPRYLIKTRGQQVTLSCSPISGHRSVSWYQQTPGQGLQFLFEYFSETQRNKGNFPGRFSGRQFSNSRSEMNVSTLELGDSALYLCASSFSMGTEAFFGQGTRLTVV.

The chain employs TRBV4-2 and TRBJ2-2; D perhaps matches TRBD2 (6 bases). This CDR3 is 14 amino acids long. Germline lookup yields CDR1 LGHNA and CDR2 YNFKEQ. The V gene lost 8 bases and the J gene lost 4 bases, with 14 bases spanning the gap. The CDR3 sequence is CASGPGTFTGELFF. The CDR3 DNA reads TGTGCCAGCGGCCCGGGGACTTTCACCGGGGAGCTGTTTTTT.

This clonotype turned up a few times. The chain uses TRBV7-2 and TRBJ2-2; D gene ambiguous. This CDR3 region has 15 residues. Germline assignment: CDR1 SGHTA and CDR2 FQGNSA. Deletions cut 1 base from V and 8 bases from J, with 14 bases between. CDR3: CASSLVAGPIGELFF. CDR3 in DNA: TGTGCCAGCAGCTTAGTTGCTGGGCCTATAGGGGAGCTGTTTTTT.

The J gene is TRBJ2-1, the V gene TRBV27, with 7 bases lining up with TRBD2. The CDR3 runs to 17 residues. The germline V gene has CDR1 MNHEY and CDR2 SMNVEV (reference sequence). Unmatched junction bases numbered 11, after V lost 2 bases and J lost 4 bases. This chain's CDR3 is CASSLDGWGGVYNEQFF. CDR3 DNA sequence: TGTGCCAGCAGTTTAGATGGGTGGGGGGGAGTTTACAATGAGCAGTTCTTC.

This clonotype has more than one count but fewer than ten. The rearrangement uses TRBV11-2 and TRBJ2-5; 13 bases line up with TRBD2. The CDR3 length is 18 residues. V lost 3 bases and J lost 5; bases outside the gene matches: 12. Germline V gene data show CDR1 as SGHAT and CDR2 as FQNNGV. CDR3 protein: CASSFGPSTSGRKETQYF. For the CDR3, the DNA is TGTGCCAGCAGCTTTGGCCCCTCGACTAGCGGGAGGAAGGAGACCCAGTACTTC. Full variable domain (missing parts from reference TRBV11-2 and TRBJ2-5): EAGVAQSPRYKIIEKRQSVAFWCNPISGHATLYWYQQILGQGPKLLIQFQNNGVVDDSQLPKDRFSAERLKGVDSTLKIQPAKLEDSAVYLCASSFGPSTSGRKETQYFGPGTRLLVL.

The chain links TRBV27 to TRBJ1-5, with D perhaps TRBD1 (6 bases). The V and J ends lost 3 bases and 3 bases respectively, with 9 bases between them. The CDR3 covers 14 residues. Germline V CDR1 and CDR2: MNHEY, SMNVEV (reference sequence). CDR3 in amino acids: CASSLTGFNQPQHF. In DNA form, the CDR3 reads TGTGCCAGCAGTTTGACAGGATTCAATCAGCCCCAGCATTTT.

CDR3 coding DNA: TGTGCCAGCAGCGCCCGGGACTCCATCTCCGTTATAGCCAAAAACATTCAGTACTTC. This translates into CASSARDSISVIAKNIQYF. The V gene is TRBV11-1, the J gene TRBJ2-4, with D possibly matching TRBD2 (6 bases). This CDR3 is 19 amino acids long. CDR1 and CDR2 (germline): SGHAT, FQDESV (reference sequence). V dropped 5 bases and J dropped 0 bases, with 23 bases sitting between them. Full variable domain (rest looked up from reference TRBV11-1 and TRBJ2-4): EAEVAQSPRYKITEKSQAVAFWCDPISGHATLYWYRQILGQGPELLVQFQDESVVDDSQLPKDRFSAERLKGVDSTLKIQPAELGDSAMYLCASSARDSISVIAKNIQYFGAGTRLSVL.

This clonotype has more than one count but fewer than ten. The genes are TRBV5-1 and TRBJ2-3; perhaps TRBD2 as D (6 bases). In germline, CDR1 is SGHRS, CDR2 YFSETQ. CDR3 size: 15 residues. Trimming removed 5 bases from V and 3 bases from J, with 16 bases in between. The DNA of the CDR3 is TGCGCCAGCAGACTGTACGCGGGAAAAACAGATACGCAGTATTTT. This translates into CASRLYAGKTDTQYF. Complete variable domain (other parts from reference TRBV5-1 and TRBJ2-3): KAGVTQTPRYLIKTRGQQVTLSCSPISGHRSVSWYQQTPGQGLQFLFEYFSETQRNKGNFPGRFSGRQFSNSRSEMNVSTLELGDSALYLCASRLYAGKTDTQYFGPGTRLTVL.

V usage is TRBV5-5 and J usage is TRBJ2-1; D gene ambiguous. V lost 0 bases, J lost 6 bases, and 7 bases lay in between. Germline CDR1 is SGHKS and CDR2 is YYEKEE (reference sequence). This CDR3 has 13 amino acids. The CDR3 sequence is CASSLDPGNEQFF. In DNA form, the CDR3 reads TGTGCCAGCAGCTTGGACCCAGGCAATGAGCAGTTCTTC. Looking up the rest from reference TRBV5-5 and TRBJ2-1 gives the full variable domain: DAGVTQSPTHLIKTRGQQVTLRCSPISGHKSVSWYQQVLGQGPQFIFQYYEKEERGRGNFPDRFSARQFPNYSSELNVNALLLGDSALYLCASSLDPGNEQFFGPGTRLTVL.

This clonotype occurred a few times. The chain recombines TRBV12-3 or TRBV12-4 with TRBJ2-7, with TRBD1 identical over 8 bases. The CDR3 covers 14 residues. The V and J ends lost 3 bases and 3 bases, in that order; junction bases with no gene match: 4. CDR3: CASSLDRAFYEQYF. The CDR3 DNA sequence: TGTGCCAGCAGTTTGGACAGGGCCTTCTACGAGCAGTACTTC.

The rearrangement joins TRBV24-1 to TRBJ2-1; possible D gene TRBD2, 6 bases. The V end lost 3 bases, the J end lost 8 bases, and 16 bases lay between the germline ends. The CDR3 has 15 amino acids. CDR1 KGHDR and CDR2 SFDVKD come from the germline V gene. The CDR3 coding sequence is TGTGCCACCAGTGATGGGGGGATTTCAGCGGATGAGCAGTTCTTC. Amino acid sequence: CATSDGGISADEQFF.

The chain employs TRBV14 and TRBJ1-1; D may be TRBD1 (5 bases). This CDR3 has 13 residues. Germline V gene data show CDR1 as SGHDN and CDR2 as FVKESK. The ends were cut back, 4 bases at V and 5 bases at J, with 11 bases in the middle. This CDR3 is CASSRRRGTEAFF. The CDR3 DNA reads as TGTGCCAGCAGCCGTAGAAGGGGAACTGAAGCTTTCTTT.

This chain joins TRBV27 and TRBJ1-2; no clear D. V gave up 5 bases and J gave up 7 bases, with 14 bases separating them. The germline CDR1 and CDR2 sequences are MNHEY and SMNVEV (reference sequence). The CDR3 contains 13 residues. The CDR3 region has the DNA TGTGCCAGCAGTCGAACCCGATTGGGTGGCTACACCTTC. Translation gives CASSRTRLGGYTF.

This clonotype has ten or more counts. The chain links TRBV6-2 or TRBV6-3 to TRBJ2-1, with 13 bases matching TRBD2. The CDR3 is made up of 15 amino acids. J lost 5 bases, V lost 6 bases, and 4 bases had no gene match. Germline-derived CDR1 and CDR2 are MNHEY and SVGEGT. The CDR3 bases are TGTGCCAGCAGAGCTACTAGCGGGGGGGACAATGAGCAGTTCTTC. Translation gives CASRATSGGDNEQFF.

This clonotype has at least ten counts. The chain carries TRBV10-3 and TRBJ2-1; D ambiguous. V dropped 0 bases and J dropped 3 bases, with 15 bases sitting between them. This CDR3 is built from 17 residues. CDR1 and CDR2 (germline): ENHRY, SYGVKD. The DNA of the CDR3 is TGTGCCATCAGTGAGTCAGTAACAGCCGGATTCTACAATGAGCAGTTCTTC. This translates into CAISESVTAGFYNEQFF.

The chain links TRBV3-1 to TRBJ2-1; 11 bases fit TRBD2. Trimming took 2 bases from V and 8 from J; bases not matched to a gene: 5. CDR3 length equals 15 residues. Looked up from germline, CDR1 is LGHDT and CDR2 is YNNKEL (reference sequence). For the CDR3, the DNA is TGTGCCAGCAGCCAACCAGCTAGCGGGAGGCATGAGCAGTTCTTC. Encoded protein: CASSQPASGRHEQFF.

This clonotype was detected only a few times. The chain carries TRBV18 and TRBJ2-3; TRBD2 agrees at 7 bases. The CDR3 covers 15 residues. With 6 bases clipped from V and 1 base from J, the junction kept 7 bases outside the gene matches. Germline lookup yields CDR1 KGHSH and CDR2 LQKENI. CDR3 amino acids: CASSLSGAGTDTQYF. The CDR3 DNA reads as TGTGCCAGCTCTCTCAGCGGGGCTGGCACAGATACGCAGTATTTT.